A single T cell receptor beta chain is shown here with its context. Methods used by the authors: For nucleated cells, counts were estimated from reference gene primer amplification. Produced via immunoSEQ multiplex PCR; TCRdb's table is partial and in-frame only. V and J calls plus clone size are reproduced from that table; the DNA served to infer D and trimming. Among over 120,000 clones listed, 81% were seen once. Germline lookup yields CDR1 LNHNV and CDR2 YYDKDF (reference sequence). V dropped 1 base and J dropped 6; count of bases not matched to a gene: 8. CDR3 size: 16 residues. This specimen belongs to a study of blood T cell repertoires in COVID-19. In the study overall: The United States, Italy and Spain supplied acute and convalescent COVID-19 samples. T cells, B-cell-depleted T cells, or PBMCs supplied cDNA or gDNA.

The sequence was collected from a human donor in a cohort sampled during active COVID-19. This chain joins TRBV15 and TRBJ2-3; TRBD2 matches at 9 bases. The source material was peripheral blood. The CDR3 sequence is CATSRAARGRADTQYF. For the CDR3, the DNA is TGTGCCACCAGCAGAGCGGCCCGCGGGAGGGCGGATACGCAGTATTTT.